These T cell receptor beta chains were read from a single sample in a study of human versus mouse CDR3 diversity and MHC coevolution. TCRdb's copy holds only in-frame clones and misses some; the assay was immunoSEQ multiplex PCR. The top ten hold about 20% of the sample, which has just under 60,000 clones, around 94% seen once. Sample: naive CD4+ T cells from blood. The receptors come from a person aged 60 to 70 in good health. The CDR3 runs from the conserved cysteine through the conserved F or W.

TRBV19	TRBJ2-1	CASSISSGGYNEQFF
TRBV4-1	TRBJ1-1	CASSPPQGGLAEAFF
TRBV5-6	TRBJ2-3	CASSHQLRKTSTDTQYF
TRBV2	TRBJ1-1	CASSAELNTEAFF
TRBV7-9	TRBJ2-4	CASSSTGQGNIQYF
TRBV2	TRBJ1-2	CASSSPYTF
TRBV9	TRBJ1-5	CASSDGTVYQPQHF
TRBV11-2	TRBJ2-1	CASSLAGLAGSYEQFF
TRBV28	TRBJ2-1	CASSLYLAGPYNEQFF
TRBV6-5	TRBJ2-7	CASSYKASGSYEQYF
TRBV4-2	TRBJ2-1	CASSQGAGPKHNEQFF
TRBV27	TRBJ1-2	CASSSAEDRHGYTF
TRBV5-8	TRBJ2-1	CASSLTTVNEQFF
TRBV5-4	TRBJ2-7	CASSSRQGPLGKQYF
TRBV6-5	TRBJ2-7	CASRAGGAYEQYF
TRBV29-1	TRBJ2-3	CSVGVADTQYF
TRBV5-5	TRBJ2-7	CASSLDRVGYEQYF
TRBV19	TRBJ2-7	CASRTRDTSGEQYF
TRBV19	TRBJ2-3	CASMDRGRDTQYF
TRBV30	TRBJ1-4	CAWKGQGQGPTNEKLFF
TRBV7-7	TRBJ2-5	CASSRDRGDQETQYF
TRBV5-1	TRBJ2-1	CASSLGIAGGVYNEQFF
TRBV14	TRBJ2-1	CASSQVGGNSYNEQFF
TRBV2	TRBJ2-7	CASKATSGAPYEQYF
TRBV2	TRBJ2-3	CASQRGSDTQYF
TRBV7-3	TRBJ1-6	CASSLTGRGSYSPLHF
TRBV7-8	TRBJ2-7	CASSLVQFGRGFSYEQYF
TRBV7-3	TRBJ2-7	CASSSGTGGTYEQYF
TRBV19	TRBJ2-7	CASSPVPGLALGGSYEQYF
TRBV9	TRBJ2-1	CASSVGGSGAYNEQFF
TRBV30	TRBJ1-2	CARTGPGRIYGYTF
TRBV7-3	TRBJ2-2	CASSLSPRGSTGELFF
TRBV25-1	TRBJ2-3	CASSEPASSTDTQYF
TRBV7-3	TRBJ1-3	CARPRRGGPGSGNTIYF
TRBV18	TRBJ2-7	CASSSSAGGSYEQYF
TRBV9	TRBJ2-1	CASSVDVGRVGNEQFF
TRBV9	TRBJ2-7	CASSVAGGGYEQYF
TRBV5-1	TRBJ2-5	CASSFQGRGETQYF
TRBV5-1	TRBJ2-7	CASSWSTGGFSYEQYF
TRBV5-4	TRBJ2-6	CASSNPGQPRSGANVLTF
TRBV9	TRBJ2-1	CASSPRLVVDNEQFF
TRBV15	TRBJ2-1	CATSRDPQPWQFF
TRBV11-3	TRBJ2-2	CASSLNTGELFF
TRBV5-1	TRBJ2-5	CASISVPGQGEQYF
TRBV7-9	TRBJ2-1	CASSRYAGGGESYNEQFF
TRBV7-7	TRBJ2-7	CASSPRHF
TRBV7-2	TRBJ2-5	CASSAVTGGEETQYF
TRBV6-4	TRBJ2-3	CASSDSIGVPDTQYF
TRBV11-3	TRBJ2-5	CASSMGGRGETQYF
TRBV7-8	TRBJ2-5	CASTLGAGGIETQYF
TRBV18	TRBJ2-7	CASSPPGGLSDEQYF
TRBV18	TRBJ2-1	CASSPLFREQGNEQFF
TRBV5-4	TRBJ2-7	CASSSVRQKGGNEQYF
TRBV18	TRBJ1-1	CASSRPTDNTEAFF
TRBV10-3	TRBJ2-7	CAISAPDRGVYEQYF
TRBV19	TRBJ2-1	CASRPGLAENNEQFF
TRBV6-5	TRBJ2-3	CASSYGTSGTDTQYF
TRBV6-5	TRBJ1-1	CASRLHRGERTEAFF